This T cell receptor beta chain was observed in a study of T cell clonality in common variable immunodeficiency. Findings and limits, study-wide: Common variable immunodeficiency TCR beta sequences reportedly had fewer deletions and N-nucleotide insertions. Compared with controls, CVID subjects had fewer shared TCRbeta clones.

Caucasian heritage predominated among both patients and controls. CVID subjects were neither ill nor on immunomodulatory or immunosuppressive medication at sampling. This clone appeared many times. Its antigen is still unknown. Clones were read by immunoSEQ multiplex PCR, and TCRdb kept only the in-frame ones, dropping some. The table lists tens of thousands of clones, with no singletons. Sequencing was carried out using peripheral blood mononuclear cells. The TCR comes from a human donor with common variable immunodeficiency.

The CDR3 loop is CASKVTGEVSTEAFF. Partial CDR3 DNA: TGCGCCAGCAAGGTAACAGGGGAAGTGAGCACTGAA. The chain employs TRBV5-1 and TRBJ1-1; 7 nucleotides align to TRBD1. The read comes to an end 3 residues before the CDR3 does, leaving the germline J gene to fill in the end. The CDR3 has 15 amino acids. Unmatched junction bases numbered 12, after V lost 6 bases and J lost 4 bases. Germline V lookup: CDR1 SGHRS, CDR2 YFSETQ. Complete variable domain (other parts from reference TRBV5-1 and TRBJ1-1): KAGVTQTPRYLIKTRGQQVTLSCSPISGHRSVSWYQQTPGQGLQFLFEYFSETQRNKGNFPGRFSGRQFSNSRSEMNVSTLELGDSALYLCASKVTGEVSTEAFFGQGTRLTVV.